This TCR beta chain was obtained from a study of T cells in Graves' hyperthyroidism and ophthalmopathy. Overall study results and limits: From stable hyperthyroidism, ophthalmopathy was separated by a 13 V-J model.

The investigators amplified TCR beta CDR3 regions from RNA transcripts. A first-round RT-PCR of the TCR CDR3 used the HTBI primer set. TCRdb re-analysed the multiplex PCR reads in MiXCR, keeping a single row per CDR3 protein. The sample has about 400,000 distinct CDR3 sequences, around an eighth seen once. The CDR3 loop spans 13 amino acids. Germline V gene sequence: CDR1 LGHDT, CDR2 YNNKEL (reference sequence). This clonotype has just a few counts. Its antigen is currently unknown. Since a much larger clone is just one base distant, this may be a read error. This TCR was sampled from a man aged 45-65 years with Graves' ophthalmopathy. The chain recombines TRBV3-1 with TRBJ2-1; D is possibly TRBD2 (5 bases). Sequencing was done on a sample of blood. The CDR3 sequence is CASSQLAHNGQFF. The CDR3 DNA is TGTGCCAGCAGCCAACTAGCCCATAATGGGCAGTTCTTC.